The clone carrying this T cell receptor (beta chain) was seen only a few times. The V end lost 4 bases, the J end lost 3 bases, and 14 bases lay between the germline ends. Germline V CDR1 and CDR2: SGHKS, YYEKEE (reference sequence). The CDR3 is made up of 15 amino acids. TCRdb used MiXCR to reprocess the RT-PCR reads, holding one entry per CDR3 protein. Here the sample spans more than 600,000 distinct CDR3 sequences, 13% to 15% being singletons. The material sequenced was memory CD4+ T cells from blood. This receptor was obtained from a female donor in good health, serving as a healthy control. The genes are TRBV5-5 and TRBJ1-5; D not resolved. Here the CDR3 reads CASSPQGLDNQPQHF. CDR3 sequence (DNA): TGTGCCAGCAGCCCACAAGGGTTAGACAATCAGCCCCAGCATTTT.